The text below deals with one T cell receptor (beta chain). This sample stems from a study of T-cell memory formation after mild COVID-19. The wider study: Most TCR clusters belonged to a single donor.

The CDR3 extends over 14 amino acids. Looked up from germline, CDR1 is SGHTA and CDR2 is FQGNSA. Trimming removed 10 bases at V and 8 bases at J, with 23 bases between. Each CDR3 protein gets one entry after TCRdb re-called the 5' RACE reads with MiXCR. Counted here are 210,000 or so distinct CDR3 sequences, under 12% occurring once; the ten biggest clones make up under 3.5%. Sequences were obtained from PBMCs or a T cell subset sorted from them (not recorded which). This receptor was taken from a man aged 18 to 29 who had mild COVID-19 (a few samples of this study predate the infection). Cell type and time point are not known. This chain links TRBV7-2 with TRBJ1-2; a weak D match, TRBD1 (6 bases). As DNA, the CDR3 is TGTGCCAAACGGCGGGCAGGGGTTTATGGGGGCTACACCTTC. This gives the protein CAKRRAGVYGGYTF.